Below, one TCR beta chain is given with its context. These data belong to a study of cytomegalovirus exposure and HLA in healthy donors. This PCR relied on a set of 60 Vbeta primers and 13 Jbeta primers. Repertoires were generated with immunoSEQ multiplex PCR, while TCRdb's copy carries only in-frame clones and drops some. The sample consists of roughly 150,000 clones, approximately 72% of them appearing once. This CDR3 has 15 residues. After removal of 5 bases from V and 5 bases from J, the junction contained 10 bases not matched to a gene. From germline, CDR1 is SGHTA and CDR2 FQGNSA. This receptor was obtained from a female donor in good health and CMV-seronegative. Material: PBMCs. The gene calls are TRBV7-2 and TRBJ2-7; TRBD1 agrees at 9 bases. This CDR3 reads CASSGAGTGYHEQYF. The CDR3, as DNA: TGTGCCAGCAGCGGCGCCGGGACAGGGTACCACGAGCAGTACTTC.